This TCR beta chain is drawn from a study of blood T cell repertoires in COVID-19. Study-wide background: T cells, B-cell-depleted T cells, or PBMCs supplied cDNA or gDNA.

Which cohort a participant joined came from the clinical history participants gave. CDR1 MNHEY and CDR2 SVGAGI come from the germline V gene. This CDR3 has 15 amino acids. J gave up 7 bases and V 6 bases, and 12 bases lay outside the gene matches. TCRdb keeps only in-frame clones here, not all; method: immunoSEQ multiplex PCR. The data hold some 300,000 clones, with more than 85% observed a single time. Sequencing was performed on PBMCs or T cells enriched from blood (not recorded which). The chain links TRBV6-5 to TRBJ1-2, with 9 bases that match TRBD1. The TCR comes from a woman in her 30s who had recovered from COVID-19. CDR3 bases: TGTGCCAGCAGACTCCTCCGGGACAGGGTTCGTGGCTACACCTTC. Encoded protein: CASRLLRDRVRGYTF.